Presented here are 7 T cell receptor beta chains from one specimen sequenced in a study of shared clonotypes between healthy human individuals. Here immunoSEQ multiplex PCR was the method, and the copy in TCRdb shows in-frame clones only, minus some. The data contain 1.6 million or so clones, approximately 98.5% of them singletons. The material sequenced was naive CD4+ T cells sorted from blood. Documented subset: CD45RA+ positively selected. The receptors come from a man aged 30 to 45 in good health.

Worth noting for this clone: This sample also contains other DNA sequences that code for the same CDR3. The CDR3 coding sequence is TGTGCCAGCAGCTTGGGGACTTACAATGAGCAGTTCTTC. This gives the protein CASSLGTYNEQFF. The chain uses TRBV7-2 and TRBJ2-1; TRBD2 is a possible D gene (6 bases). Germline CDR1 and CDR2: SGHTA and FQGNSA. Between the trimmed V and J ends, which lost 3 bases and 4 bases, there was a span of 7 bases. The CDR3 runs 13 residues.

The V gene is TRBV27, the J gene TRBJ1-5; D is possibly TRBD1 (5 bases). Deletions cut 1 base from V and 6 bases from J, with 16 bases between. The germline gives CDR1 MNHEY, CDR2 SMNVEV (reference sequence). The CDR3 length is 16 residues. The CDR3 region is CASSLWDGGTAQPQHF. CDR3 in DNA: TGTGCCAGCAGTTTATGGGACGGGGGGACGGCTCAGCCCCAGCATTTT.

The J gene is TRBJ1-6, the V gene TRBV18; tentative D call: TRBD1 (6 bases). Between the trimmed V and J ends, which lost 2 bases and 7 bases, there was a span of 15 bases. This CDR3 comprises 16 residues. The germline CDR1 and CDR2 sequences are KGHSH and LQKENI. DNA of the CDR3: TGTGCCAGCTCACCAGGACAGAGGGGAGTGAATTCACCCCTCCACTTT. It yields the protein CASSPGQRGVNSPLHF.

The chain is built from TRBV5-5 and TRBJ1-2; TRBD1 matches at 11 bases. Germline V lookup: CDR1 SGHKS, CDR2 YYEKEE (reference sequence). V trimming: 5 bases; J trimming: 5 bases; junction bases outside the gene matches: 5. CDR3 length: 14 amino acids. CDR3 coding DNA: TGTGCCAGCAGGCCCGGGACAGGGGGATATGGCTACACCTTC. Protein sequence: CASRPGTGGYGYTF.

The J gene is TRBJ2-7, the V gene TRBV27, with 12 nucleotides matching TRBD2. The germline V gene encodes CDR1 MNHEY and CDR2 SMNVEV (reference sequence). The CDR3 is 22 residues long. J was trimmed by 9 bases and V by 11 bases; bases with no gene match: 38. The CDR3 DNA follows: TGTGCCGGACTACAGGGGGCGACTAGCGGGAGAAAGTGTGGGGTTTTCGAGGCCGGGCAGTACTTC. Protein: CAGLQGATSGRKCGVFEAGQYF.

J is TRBJ1-1 and V is TRBV29-1; no clear D gene. Germline CDR1 is SQVTM and CDR2 is ANQGSEA. V gave up 7 bases and J gave up 4 bases, with 13 bases separating them. The CDR3 contains 12 residues. DNA for the CDR3: TGCAGCGCCTGGACGCCGTCCACTGAAGCTTTCTTT. Encoded protein: CSAWTPSTEAFF.

Here the CDR3 DNA reads TGCAGCGCCCTGACAGACGAGCAGTACTTC. This sequence encodes CSALTDEQYF. The rearrangement links TRBV29-1 to TRBJ2-7, with D possibly TRBD1 on 5 matching bases. V was clipped by 7 bases and J by 5 bases, with 9 bases between them. This CDR3 comprises 10 residues. Germline CDR1 SQVTM, CDR2 ANQGSEA.